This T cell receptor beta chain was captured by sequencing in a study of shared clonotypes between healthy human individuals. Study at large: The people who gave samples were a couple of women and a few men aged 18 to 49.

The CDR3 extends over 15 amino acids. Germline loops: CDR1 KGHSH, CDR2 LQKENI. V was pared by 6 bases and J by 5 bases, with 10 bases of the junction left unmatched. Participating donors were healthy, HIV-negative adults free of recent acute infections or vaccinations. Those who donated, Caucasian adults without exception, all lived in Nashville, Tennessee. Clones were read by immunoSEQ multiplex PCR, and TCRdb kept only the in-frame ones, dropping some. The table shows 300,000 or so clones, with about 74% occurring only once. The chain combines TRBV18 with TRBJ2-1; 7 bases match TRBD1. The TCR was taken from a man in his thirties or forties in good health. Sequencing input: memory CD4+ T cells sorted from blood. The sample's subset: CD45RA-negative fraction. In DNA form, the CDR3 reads TGTGCCAGCTCCCAATCGACAGGGTTCGACAATGAGCAGTTCTTC. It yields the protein CASSQSTGFDNEQFF.